This TCR beta chain was recorded in a study of neurological immune-mediated disorders. This clonotype occurred many times. The antigen remains unidentified. Synthesis of cDNA was carried out by template-switch 5'RACE. The reaction used 10-nucleotide random UMIs. Using its own MiXCR run on the 5' RACE reads, TCRdb lists one record per CDR3 protein. Found here are fewer than 85,000 distinct CDR3 sequences, approximately 17% of them singletons; the top ten hold 15% to 19%. The unsorted libraries were prepared from 2 million PBMCs (stored at -80 C). Findings of the study overall: It was HTLV-1-associated myelopathy that showed the most TCR clonal expansion, while multiple sclerosis showed the least, falling below healthy controls. No CDR3 amino acid sequences recurred among expanded clones across subjects, suggesting private repertoires in all groups.

Germline V CDR1 and CDR2: ENHRY, SYGVKD. The CDR3 spans 14 residues. Trimming cost V 5 bases and J 1 base, with 11 bases left between them. V and J are TRBV10-3 and TRBJ1-1; D remains ambiguous. This TCR came from a middle-aged woman in good health. The sequenced sample was PBMCs. The CDR3, as DNA: TGTGCCATCAGTAAAGGGAAACGGAACACTGAAGCTTTCTTT. Its protein is CAISKGKRNTEAFF.